The text below deals with one T cell receptor beta chain. Its antigen remains unknown. CD8 cells regarded as naive lacked CD45RO, were positively chosen for CCR7, and omitted terminally differentiated effector memory CD45RA+ cells. All the donors were Caucasian adults who lived in Nashville, Tennessee. This entry belongs to a study of shared clonotypes between healthy human individuals. The study, taken as a whole, reports: Among non-shared clonotypes, generation probabilities were lower than among those shared by all four donors.

Clones were sequenced by immunoSEQ multiplex PCR, and TCRdb holds only the in-frame ones, with some missing. The repertoire holds some 1,900,000 clones, with less than 95% as singletons. V lost 2 bases, J lost 7 bases, and 15 bases lay in between. CDR1 is SGHDT and CDR2 is YYEEEE in the germline V gene. CDR3 length: 15 residues. This sequence was found in a man aged 18 to 30 in good health. This rearrangement joins TRBV5-6 to TRBJ2-2, with a weak D call TRBD2 (6 bases). The sample consisted of naive CD8+ T cells sorted from blood. The CDR3 here is CASSFRTSLIGELFF. CDR3 coding DNA: TGTGCCAGCAGCTTTAGAACTAGCTTAATCGGGGAGCTGTTTTTT.